A selection of T cell receptor beta chains follows, all from one sample in a study of T cell repertoires in cytomegalovirus infection. These TCRs' antigens remain unknown. A single record per CDR3 protein comes from TCRdb applying MiXCR to the reads. The table shows 600,000 to 700,000 distinct CDR3 sequences, with roughly 36% occurring only once. Source: cultured PBMCs, taken from culture after CMV antigen stimulation. These TCRs come from a human donor in good health (CMV status not recorded). Some clones in this sample may be carry-over from other donors' samples. Both conserved end residues are part of each CDR3. A D gene is named only where the DNA matches it firmly. Expanded clones are given a class, and other clones once, few, many or no size at all.

>NA|TRBV20-1|NA|TRBJ2-1
TGCAGTGCTAGAGATCAGACAGCATACAATGAGCAGTTCTTC
CSARDQTAYNEQFF
>TRBD1|TRBV27|NA|TRBJ2-2
TGTGCCAGCAGTACGGGACAGGGGTTTAGTACCGGGGAGCTGTTTTTT
CASSTGQGFSTGELFF
>NA|TRBV2|few|TRBJ2-3
TGTGCCAGCATCTACGTAGGGGATTTGGGCACAGATACGCAGTATTTT
CASIYVGDLGTDTQYF
>TRBD1|TRBV27|NA|TRBJ2-1
TGTGCCAGCAGTTTATCCACGGGGACAGCGCGCTCTGAGCAGTTCTTC
CASSLSTGTARSEQFF
>NA|TRBV5-1|NA|TRBJ1-5
TGCGCCAGCAGCTTGGGAATACGGCGAGGGGAGCCCCAGCATTTT
CASSLGIRRGEPQHF
>NA|TRBV4-1|NA|TRBJ1-5
TGCGCCAGCAGCAGTCGACTCGCCCAGCCCCAGCATTTT
CASSSRLAQPQHF
>NA|TRBV4-3|few|TRBJ2-3
TGCGCCAGCAGCCAGAACCCTAGCGCGTGGGTGGGCACAGATACGCAGTATTTT
CASSQNPSAWVGTDTQYF
>NA|TRBV6-2/TRBV6-3|few|TRBJ2-7
TGTGCCAGCAGTCCTAGTGGTTTTTTGGGCGAGCAGTACTTC
CASSPSGFLGEQYF
>NA|TRBV2|NA|TRBJ2-5
TGTGCCAGCAGTGAGAGTGAATTAGAGACCCAGTACTTC
CASSESELETQYF
>NA|TRBV7-2|many|TRBJ2-1
TGTGCCAGCAGCTTAGGTTGGTTCAATGAGCAGTTCTTC
CASSLGWFNEQFF
>NA|TRBV6-6|NA|TRBJ2-1
TGTGCCAGCAGTGGGGGACTCTTAGGGGAGCAGTTCTTC
CASSGGLLGEQFF